This is a list of T cell receptor beta chains from one sample in a study of shared clonotypes between healthy human individuals. TCRdb's copy holds only in-frame clones and misses some; the assay was immunoSEQ multiplex PCR. The data hold 740,000 or so clones, with less than 80% observed a single time. The sequenced material came from memory CD4+ T cells sorted from blood. These receptors came from a woman in her 30s in good health. Each CDR3 is given without its conserved first and last residue. For some rows the clone size is stated as once, few or many, or as a class when expanded; others skip it.

clone size | J gene | V gene | CDR3 protein
once | TRBJ1-1 | TRBV9 | ASSPEGGNTEAF
. | TRBJ2-6 | TRBV2 | ASTPSRKVISGANVLT
. | TRBJ1-2 | TRBV4-1 | ASSQPGQGKLANYGYT
few | TRBJ1-1 | TRBV7-6 | ASSVMAGAYTEAF
. | TRBJ1-2 | TRBV6-5 | ATCTGFLET
few | TRBJ1-2 | TRBV5-4 | ASSSFDRAHGYT
. | TRBJ1-5 | TRBV28 | ASSFTGSQPQH
. | TRBJ2-2 | TRBV7-3 | TSSSGAPTGELF
. | TRBJ1-1 | TRBV2 | ASSEGVTEAF
once | TRBJ2-1 | TRBV6-5 | ASSYSFGSSYNEQF
once | TRBJ2-3 | TRBV29-1 | SVLTGTKGTDTQY
many | TRBJ2-3 | TRBV7-9 | ATRQGAIDTQY
few | TRBJ1-5 | TRBV7-8 | ASSLISVGVGNQPQH
. | TRBJ2-1 | TRBV27 | ASAKLASSQGDEQF
. | TRBJ1-2 | TRBV28 | ASRHRDRVGYGYT
many | TRBJ2-7 | TRBV6-1 | ASSGRTESYEQY
once | TRBJ1-2 | TRBV15 | ATSRDPGQVVNGYT
. | TRBJ2-1 | TRBV11-3 | ASSLDGRPHEQF
once | TRBJ2-1 | TRBV4-1 | ASSPPRLGKYNEQF
. | TRBJ1-1 | TRBV5-1 | ASSPGSGTEAF
. | TRBJ1-5 | TRBV28 | ASSWQPGQGGQPQH
. | TRBJ2-7 | TRBV5-1 | ASSFGRENYEQY
. | TRBJ1-5 | TRBV2 | ASSDDSYNQPQH
. | TRBJ2-2 | TRBV7-9 | ASSYRDRGGSAGELF
few | TRBJ1-2 | TRBV21-1 | ASSTSTGLYGYT
. | TRBJ2-7 | TRBV6-1 | ASSEGRSGLNEQY
. | TRBJ2-7 | TRBV6-6 | ASSYRLAGDYEQY